This T cell receptor (beta chain) derives from a study of T cells in Graves' hyperthyroidism and ophthalmopathy. As for the study in general: Peripheral blood draws took place at initial diagnosis, ahead of any treatment.

Overall study findings and caveats: Through a model of 13 V-J features, ophthalmopathy was separated from stable hyperthyroidism.

RNA transcripts provided the source from which TCR beta CDR3 regions were amplified. First-round RT-PCR targeting the TCR CDR3 was performed with the HTBI primer set. TCRdb analysed the multiplex PCR reads with MiXCR anew, one entry per CDR3 protein. The sample carries 460,000 or so distinct CDR3 sequences, 14% recorded once. There are many counts of this clonotype. What it recognizes is unknown. Each diagnosis was grounded in clinical symptoms, serum thyroxine and TRAb, thyroid ultrasound, and orbital computed tomography. The source material was blood. The sequence was obtained from a woman in her late teens or twenties with Graves' hyperthyroidism.

The CDR3 protein is CASSLTDRGDGYTF. CDR3 coding DNA: TGTGCCAGCAGCTTAACCGACAGGGGCGATGGCTACACCTTC. The genes are TRBV7-3 and TRBJ1-2; 8 nucleotides agree with TRBD1. Trimming removed 0 bases from V and 6 bases from J; junction bases left unmatched: 3. CDR3 length: 14 residues. The V gene's germline CDR1 is SGHTA and CDR2 FQGTGA. Complete variable domain (other parts from reference TRBV7-3 and TRBJ1-2): GAGVSQTPSNKVTEKGKYVELRCDPISGHTALYWYRQSLGQGPEFLIYFQGTGAADDSGLPNDRFFAVRPEGSVSTLKIQRTERGDSAVYLCASSLTDRGDGYTFGSGTRLTVV.